A selection of T cell receptor beta chains follows, all from one sample in a study of blood T cell repertoires in COVID-19. TCRdb's table, derived via immunoSEQ multiplex PCR, lists solely in-frame clones and lacks some. The data hold under 55,000 clones, with roughly nine tenths observed a single time. The sequenced sample consisted of peripheral blood. Receptors were obtained from a middle-aged man with active COVID-19. The conserved cysteine and the conserved F or W are not part of the CDR3 here. The order of the fields is clone size, V gene, CDR3 protein. Rows give clone size only sometimes, using once, few, many, or a class for an expanded clone.

clone_size: .
v_call: TRBV18
cdr3_aa: ASSPSQGTNTEAF

clone_size: .
v_call: TRBV18
cdr3_aa: ASSLQGANTEAF

clone_size: .
v_call: TRBV24-1
cdr3_aa: ATSDEASAQY

clone_size: .
v_call: TRBV7-3
cdr3_aa: ASTVTRGNYGYT

clone_size: .
v_call: TRBV29-1
cdr3_aa: SVESTGRDYGYT

clone_size: .
v_call: TRBV2
cdr3_aa: ASKGEGNQPQH

clone_size: .
v_call: TRBV11-2
cdr3_aa: ASSLWTSGHNEQF

clone_size: .
v_call: TRBV6-6
cdr3_aa: ASSYDDKSDEQF

clone_size: .
v_call: TRBV28
cdr3_aa: ATCWGGHNEQF

clone_size: .
v_call: TRBV2
cdr3_aa: ASSFTTGNYGYT

clone_size: .
v_call: TRBV19
cdr3_aa: ASSAQGINEKLF

clone_size: .
v_call: TRBV4-1
cdr3_aa: ASSQPATMTSGRASGELF

clone_size: .
v_call: TRBV5-1
cdr3_aa: ASSSTGGGANGYT

clone_size: .
v_call: TRBV28
cdr3_aa: ATRKSRQGNSNQPQH

clone_size: .
v_call: TRBV10-3
cdr3_aa: AIRRDITDTQY

clone_size: .
v_call: TRBV9
cdr3_aa: ASSVREGADTQY

clone_size: once
v_call: TRBV3-1/TRBV3-2
cdr3_aa: ASSQDRGIGVDIQY

clone_size: .
v_call: TRBV9
cdr3_aa: ASNQGADTQY

clone_size: .
v_call: TRBV15
cdr3_aa: ATSKTDRGPSSDWAF

clone_size: .
v_call: TRBV6-6
cdr3_aa: ASSHGTSGIEQY

clone_size: .
v_call: TRBV5-4
cdr3_aa: ASSQRVTSGNEETQY

clone_size: .
v_call: TRBV10-3
cdr3_aa: AISESGHGSEGELF

clone_size: .
v_call: TRBV5-8
cdr3_aa: ASSLGLAGEETQY

clone_size: few
v_call: TRBV5-1
cdr3_aa: ASSTGDNSPLH

clone_size: .
v_call: TRBV9
cdr3_aa: ASSVDAFSGEVAKNIQY

clone_size: .
v_call: TRBV5-5
cdr3_aa: ASSFDWVKGRTNTEAF